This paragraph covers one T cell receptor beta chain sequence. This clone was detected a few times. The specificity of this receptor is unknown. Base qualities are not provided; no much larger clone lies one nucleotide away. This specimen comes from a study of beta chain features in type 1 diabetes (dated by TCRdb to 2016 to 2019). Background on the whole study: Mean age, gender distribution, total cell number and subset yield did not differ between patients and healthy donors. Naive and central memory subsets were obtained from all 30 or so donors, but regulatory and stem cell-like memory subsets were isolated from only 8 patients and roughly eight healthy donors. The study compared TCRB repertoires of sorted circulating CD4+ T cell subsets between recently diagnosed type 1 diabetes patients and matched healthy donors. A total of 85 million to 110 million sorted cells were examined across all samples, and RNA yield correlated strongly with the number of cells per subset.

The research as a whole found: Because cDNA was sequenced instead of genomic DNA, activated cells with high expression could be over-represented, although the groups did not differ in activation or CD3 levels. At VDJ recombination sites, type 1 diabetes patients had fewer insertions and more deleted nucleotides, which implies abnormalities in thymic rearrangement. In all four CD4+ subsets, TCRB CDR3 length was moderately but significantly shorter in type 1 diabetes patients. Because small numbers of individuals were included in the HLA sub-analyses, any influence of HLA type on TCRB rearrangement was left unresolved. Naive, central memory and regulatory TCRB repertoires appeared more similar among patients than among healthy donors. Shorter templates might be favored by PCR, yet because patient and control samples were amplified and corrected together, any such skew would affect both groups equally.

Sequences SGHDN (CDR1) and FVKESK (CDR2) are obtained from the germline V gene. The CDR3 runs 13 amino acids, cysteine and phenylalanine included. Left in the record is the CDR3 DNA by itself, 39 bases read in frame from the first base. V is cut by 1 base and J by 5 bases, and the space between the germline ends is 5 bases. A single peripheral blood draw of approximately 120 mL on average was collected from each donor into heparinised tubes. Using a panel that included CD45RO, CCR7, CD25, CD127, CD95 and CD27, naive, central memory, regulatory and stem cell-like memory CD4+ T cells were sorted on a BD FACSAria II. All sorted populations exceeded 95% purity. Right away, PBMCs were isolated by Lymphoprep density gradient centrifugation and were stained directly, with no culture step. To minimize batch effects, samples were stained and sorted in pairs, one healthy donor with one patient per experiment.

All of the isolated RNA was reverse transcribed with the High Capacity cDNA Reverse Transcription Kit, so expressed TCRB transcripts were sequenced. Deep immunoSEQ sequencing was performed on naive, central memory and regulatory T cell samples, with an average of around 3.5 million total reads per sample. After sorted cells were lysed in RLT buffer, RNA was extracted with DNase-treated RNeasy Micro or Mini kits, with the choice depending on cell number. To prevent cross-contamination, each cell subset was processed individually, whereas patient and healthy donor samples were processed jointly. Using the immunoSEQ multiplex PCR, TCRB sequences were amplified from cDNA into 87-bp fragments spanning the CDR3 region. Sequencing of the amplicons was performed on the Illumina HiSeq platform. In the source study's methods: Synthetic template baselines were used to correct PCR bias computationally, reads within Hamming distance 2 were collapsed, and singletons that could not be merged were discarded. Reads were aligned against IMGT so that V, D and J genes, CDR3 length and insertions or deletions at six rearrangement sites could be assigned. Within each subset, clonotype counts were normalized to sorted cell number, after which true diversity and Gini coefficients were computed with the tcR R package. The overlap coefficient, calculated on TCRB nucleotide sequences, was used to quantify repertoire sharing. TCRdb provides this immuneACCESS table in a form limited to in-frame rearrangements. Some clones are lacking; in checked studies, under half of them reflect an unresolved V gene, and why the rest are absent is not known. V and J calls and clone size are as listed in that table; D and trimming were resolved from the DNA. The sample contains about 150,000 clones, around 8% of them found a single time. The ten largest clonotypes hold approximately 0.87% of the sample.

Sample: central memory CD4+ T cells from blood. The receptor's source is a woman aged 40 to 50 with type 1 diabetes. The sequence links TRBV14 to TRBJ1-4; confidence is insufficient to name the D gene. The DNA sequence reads TGTGCCAGCAGCCAAGTACAGAATGAAAAACTGTTTTTT. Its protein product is CASSQVQNEKLFF.